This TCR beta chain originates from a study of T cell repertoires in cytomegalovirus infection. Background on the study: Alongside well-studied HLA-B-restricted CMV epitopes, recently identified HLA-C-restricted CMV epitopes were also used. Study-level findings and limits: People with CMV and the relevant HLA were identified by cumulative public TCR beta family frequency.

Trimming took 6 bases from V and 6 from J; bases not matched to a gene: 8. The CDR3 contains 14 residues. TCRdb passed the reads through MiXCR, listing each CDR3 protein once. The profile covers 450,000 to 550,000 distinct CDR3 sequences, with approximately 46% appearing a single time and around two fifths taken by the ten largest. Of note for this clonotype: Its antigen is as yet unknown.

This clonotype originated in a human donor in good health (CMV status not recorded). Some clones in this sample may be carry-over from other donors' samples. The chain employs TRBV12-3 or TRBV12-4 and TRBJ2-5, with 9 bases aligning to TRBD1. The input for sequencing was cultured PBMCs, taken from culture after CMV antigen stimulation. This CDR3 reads CASRGGTGRKTQYF. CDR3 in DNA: TGTGCCAGCAGGGGGGGGACAGGGCGGAAGACCCAGTACTTC.